The clone carrying this T cell receptor (beta chain) was seen a few times. Its specificity is not known. The data originate from a study of beta chain features in type 1 diabetes. The study, taken as a whole, reports: Type 1 diabetes patients had moderately but significantly shorter TCRB CDR3s in all four CD4+ subsets.

Expressed TCRB transcripts were sequenced, since all the RNA that had been isolated was reverse transcribed. Assay used: immunoSEQ multiplex PCR; TCRdb lists only in-frame clones, some missing. The repertoire consists of some 660,000 clones, with over 12% occurring once and the leading ten covering 0.035% to 0.045%. The clonotype comes from a man aged 18 to 30 with type 1 diabetes. The sequenced sample was naive CD4+ T cells from blood.

The CDR3 DNA follows: TGTGCCAGCAGCGTAGGGGTTGAGAATGAAGCTTTCTTT. This gives the protein CASSVGVENEAFF. The gene calls are TRBV9 and TRBJ1-1; D is unclear. Trimming took 0 bases from V and 7 from J, leaving 10 bases between them. There are 13 residues in the CDR3. Germline V gives CDR1 SGDLS, CDR2 YYNGEE.